This TCR beta chain came from a study of T cell responses to AZD1222 COVID-19 vaccine. Study outcomes and limitations: Among vaccine-associated CD4 TCRs, coverage spanned spike, with dominance at 160-218 and 743-854. Clonal diversity was possibly underestimated; the donors were predominantly white British and more often female.

Notes on this clone: The antigen is undetermined.

The CDR3 length is 12 residues. Deletions cut 2 bases from V and 8 bases from J, with 6 bases between. Measured with immunoSEQ multiplex PCR; TCRdb has only the in-frame clones, and not every one. The sample yields some 130,000 clones, under 90% seen once. The chain recombines TRBV12-3 or TRBV12-4 with TRBJ1-4; D is ambiguous. This TCR was recovered from an adult in good health. The sample in question was peripheral blood, obtained on day 0 of AZD1222 vaccination. The CDR3 spells CASSLRREKLFF. In DNA, the CDR3 is TGTGCCAGCAGTTTACGGCGGGAAAAACTGTTTTTT.